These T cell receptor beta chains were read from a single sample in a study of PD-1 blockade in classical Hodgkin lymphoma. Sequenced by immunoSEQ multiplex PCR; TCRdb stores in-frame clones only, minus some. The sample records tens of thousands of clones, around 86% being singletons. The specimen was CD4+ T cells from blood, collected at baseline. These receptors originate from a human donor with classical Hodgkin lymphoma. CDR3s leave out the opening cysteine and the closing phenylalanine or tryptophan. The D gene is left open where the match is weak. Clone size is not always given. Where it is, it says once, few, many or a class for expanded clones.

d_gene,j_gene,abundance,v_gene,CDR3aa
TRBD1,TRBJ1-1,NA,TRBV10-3,AISESYPGQGLGKSEAF
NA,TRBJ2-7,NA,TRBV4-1,ASSQGYGVPPYEQY
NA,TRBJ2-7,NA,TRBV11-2,ASSPIRDFSYEQY
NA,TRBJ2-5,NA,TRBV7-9,ASSQTTSPQETQY
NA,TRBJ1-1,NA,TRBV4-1,ASSQRGGNTEAF
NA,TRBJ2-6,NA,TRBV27,ASSLSPPFRAGFSGANVLT
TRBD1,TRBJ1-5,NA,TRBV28,ASGTGSGAAGPQH
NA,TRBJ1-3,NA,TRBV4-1,ASSQELVREEAGNTIY
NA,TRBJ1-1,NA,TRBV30,AWSEIQGTEAF
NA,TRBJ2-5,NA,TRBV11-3,ASALGESKTQY
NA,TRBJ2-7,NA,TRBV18,ASSPSGDEQY
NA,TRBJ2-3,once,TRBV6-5,ASSYGGPLSTQY
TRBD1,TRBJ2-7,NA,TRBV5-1,ASSARQGASYEQY
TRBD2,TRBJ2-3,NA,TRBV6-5,ASSYWTSQDTQY
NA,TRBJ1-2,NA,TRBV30,ASPGLLLGYT
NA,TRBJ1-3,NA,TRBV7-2,ASSLGLLGDSGNTIY
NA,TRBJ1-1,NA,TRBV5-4,ASSLDRTEAF
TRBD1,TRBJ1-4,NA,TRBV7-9,ASSLGGTGAGKLF
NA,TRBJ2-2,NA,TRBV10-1,ASSVRNTGELF
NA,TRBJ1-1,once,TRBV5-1,ASSGANTNTEAF
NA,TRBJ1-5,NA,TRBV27,ASSLEARSRQPQH
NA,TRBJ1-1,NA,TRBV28,ASSLIEWLNTEAF
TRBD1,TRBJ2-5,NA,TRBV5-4,ASSLSGGRETQY
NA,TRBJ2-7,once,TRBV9,ASSVDIGSYEQY
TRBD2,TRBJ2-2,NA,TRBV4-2,ASSQGSAGTGGGELF
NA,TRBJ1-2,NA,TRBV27,ASSLAGSYGYT
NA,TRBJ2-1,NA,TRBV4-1,ASSQPAEDSYNEQF
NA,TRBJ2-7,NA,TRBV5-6,ASSFGDYEQY
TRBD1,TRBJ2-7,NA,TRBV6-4,ASSDPTGWPYEQY
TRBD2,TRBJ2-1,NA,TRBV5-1,ASSSRTSGTIDEQF
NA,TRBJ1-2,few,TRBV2,ASSQVGNGYT
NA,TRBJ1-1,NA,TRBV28,ASSGQTMNTEAF
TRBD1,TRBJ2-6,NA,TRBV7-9,ASSPGGFGSGANVLT
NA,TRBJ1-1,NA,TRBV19,ASTPGRPNTEAF
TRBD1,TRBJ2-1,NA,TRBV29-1,SADPGQYHGNEQF
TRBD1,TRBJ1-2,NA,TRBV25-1,ASSDRTGSGYT
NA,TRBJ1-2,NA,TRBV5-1,ASSLAGRAGGYT
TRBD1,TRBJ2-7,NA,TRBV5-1,ASSRDRVDDEQY
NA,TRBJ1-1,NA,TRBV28,ASSLGGGSREAF
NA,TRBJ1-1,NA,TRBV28,ASRLGTEAF
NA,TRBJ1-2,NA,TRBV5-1,ASSFRRQGDYGYT
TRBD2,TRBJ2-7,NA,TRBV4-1,ASSQVIGRLGVYEQY
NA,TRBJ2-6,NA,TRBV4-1,ASSQDLGPGGANVLT
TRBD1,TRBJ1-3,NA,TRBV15,ATSSGQGDGNTIY